This T cell receptor beta chain was sequenced in a study of blood T cells in healthy people across ages. A second roughly 6 to 12 cycle PCR used barcoded and J-beta primers. Every molecule of cDNA carried a tag from a template-switch adaptor with 12 random nucleotides. In TCRdb, the 5' RACE reads were re-called with MiXCR into one record per CDR3 protein. This table holds around 1,500,000 distinct CDR3 sequences, about 30% found once. This CDR3 is 17 amino acids long. Between the trimmed V and J ends, which lost 0 bases and 0 bases, there was a span of 16 bases. The germline CDR1 and CDR2 sequences are SGHRS and YFSETQ.

The specimen was blood. The sequence derives from a woman in her twenties or thirties in good health. The genes are TRBV5-1 and TRBJ2-7, with a possible D match to TRBD2 (6 bases). DNA for the CDR3: TGCGCCAGCAGCTTGGGGCACTCTAAGACTAGCTCCTACGAGCAGTACTTC. Translated, it gives CASSLGHSKTSSYEQYF.